This T cell receptor (beta chain) derives from a study of preoperative IRX-2 immunotherapy in early breast cancer. Measured with immunoSEQ multiplex PCR; TCRdb has only the in-frame clones, and not every one. The profile shows about 98,000 clones, more than 80% of them singletons. Treatment described: preoperative locoregional IRX-2 cytokine immunotherapy. Patients received preoperative, locoregional IRX-2 cytokine immunotherapy in a phase Ib study. The length of the CDR3 is 15 residues. The V call is TRBV22-1, the J call TRBJ2-3; the table's D call, TRBD1, has no DNA check behind it. TRBV22-1 is designated a pseudogene. Sequences were derived from tumor tissue, sampled after IRX-2 immunotherapy. The TCR originated in a human donor with breast cancer. The CDR3: CASSGDREIRDTQYF. The CDR3 coding sequence is TGTGCCAGCAGTGGGGACAGGGAGATCAGAGATACGCAGTATTTT.